This T cell receptor beta chain was recovered during a study of radiotherapy plus CTLA-4 blockade in lung cancer. Overall study: Objective responses occurred in 18% of patients; 31% had disease control. Study-wide points: Tumor-derived TCR clones expanded in blood after radiotherapy plus ipilimumab. Early blood T cell clone dynamics, with interferon-beta, were reported to best predict response.

Notes on this clone: Antigen unknown.

People whose metastatic non-small-cell lung cancer was chemo-refractory got focal radiation along with CTLA-4 blockade by ipilimumab. The CDR3 runs to 16 residues. CDR1 is SGHNT and CDR2 is YYREEE in the germline V gene (reference sequence). Trimming cost V 4 bases and J 1 base, with 17 bases left between them. Sequencing used immunoSEQ multiplex PCR; TCRdb keeps in-frame clones, though not all of them. The repertoire includes around 80,000 clones, roughly four fifths of them detected once, and 0.82% sits in the top ten. This material consisted of peripheral blood, taken from a patient treated with radiotherapy plus ipilimumab. The chain is built from TRBV5-4 and TRBJ1-2; tentatively, D is TRBD1 (6 bases). The TCR sequence derives from a human donor with non-small cell lung cancer who had stable disease on radiotherapy plus ipilimumab. For the CDR3, the DNA is TGTGCCAGCAGCCCGGGAGGCACAGGGCATAACTATGGCTACACCTTC. Its translation: CASSPGGTGHNYGYTF.